This T cell receptor beta chain was identified during a study of identical twins. General study findings and limits: Findings came from cross-sectional statistics, without long-term follow-up of donors.

This CDR3 region has 16 residues. Germline V gives CDR1 LGHNA, CDR2 YNFKEQ. With V trimmed by 3 bases and J by 8 bases, 8 bases remained unmatched. This clonotype was seen ten or more times. Its cognate antigen is unknown. A universal primer site was created by template switching, with the cDNA bearing unique molecular identifiers. TCRdb re-called the 5' RACE reads with MiXCR, one entry per CDR3 protein. This sample has about 450,000 distinct CDR3 sequences, with approximately 18% found just once. The chain carries TRBV4-2 and TRBJ2-1, with 12 bases lining up with TRBD2. Sequences were obtained from naive T cells sorted from blood. The clonotype was recovered from a man in his fifties in good health. The CDR3 loop is CASSQAGTSGFYEQFF. DNA for the CDR3: TGTGCCAGCAGCCAGGCCGGGACTAGCGGGTTTTATGAGCAGTTCTTC.